This TCR beta chain was sequenced during a study of blood T cells in healthy people across ages. Trimming took off 2 bases at V and 7 bases at J, with 17 bases between the two ends. This CDR3 contains 15 residues. For the second PCR, which ran for about 7 to 12 cycles, a sample-barcoded 5' primer and a J-beta primer mix were used. One entry per CDR3 protein, called by TCRdb with MiXCR from the 5' RACE reads. Among under 2 million distinct CDR3 sequences listed, roughly 32% were seen once. This clonotype has just a few counts. This clonotype was obtained from a woman in her 30s in good health. The material sequenced was blood. The chain has TRBV12-3 or TRBV12-4 and TRBJ1-1; no clear D. CDR3 amino acids: CASSLMSISAGEAFF. The CDR3 DNA sequence: TGTGCCAGCAGTTTAATGTCGATCTCAGCGGGTGAAGCTTTCTTT.